Below are 21 T cell receptor beta chains sequenced from a single sample in a study of blood T cell repertoires in COVID-19. TCRdb's copy holds only in-frame clones and misses some; the assay was immunoSEQ multiplex PCR. This table has 55,000 to 85,000 clones, about 73% appearing once. The sample was peripheral blood. The origin of the receptors is a man between 60 and 75 years old with acute or convalescent COVID-19.

The chain recombines TRBV5-1 with TRBJ2-5, with 10 bases lining up with TRBD2. The CDR3 runs to 17 residues. J gave up 0 bases and V 5 bases, and 10 bases lay outside the gene matches. From germline, CDR1 is SGHRS and CDR2 YFSETQ. The CDR3 is CASRSGRAGYDQETQYF. The CDR3 region has the DNA TGCGCCAGCAGGAGCGGGAGGGCCGGATATGACCAAGAGACCCAGTACTTC.

This clone was counted only a few times. The chain employs TRBV7-9 and TRBJ1-5, with TRBD1 as a possible D gene (5 bases). V lost 0 bases and J 12 bases, leaving 12 bases between the germline ends. Germline V gene data show CDR1 as SEHNR and CDR2 as FQNEAQ (reference sequence). The CDR3 is made up of 13 amino acids. The CDR3 reads CASSLAGTEGQHF. The DNA for the CDR3 is TGTGCCAGCAGCTTAGCTGGGACGGAGGGCCAGCATTTT. The full variable domain, completed using reference TRBV7-9 and TRBJ1-5, is DTGVSQNPRHKITKRGQNVTFRCDPISEHNRLYWYRQTLGQGPEFLTYFQNEAQLEKSRLLSDRFSAERPKGSFSTLEIQRTEQGDSAMYLCASSLAGTEGQHFGDGTRLSIL.

This clone was counted ten times or more. The chain has TRBV4-1 and TRBJ1-2; TRBD1 matches at 8 bases. There are 14 residues in the CDR3. V dropped 5 bases and J dropped 8; count of bases not matched to a gene: 10. The germline V gene encodes CDR1 MGHRA and CDR2 YSYEKL. CDR3 sequence: CASSISQGARGYTF. The CDR3 nucleotides read TGCGCCAGCAGCATATCGCAGGGGGCGCGAGGCTACACCTTC.

This chain links TRBV10-3 with TRBJ2-2; 12 bases align to TRBD2. Germline CDR1 ENHRY, CDR2 SYGVKD. The CDR3 extends over 17 amino acids. V was clipped by 4 bases and J by 6 bases; unmatched bases: 9. In DNA form, the CDR3 reads TGTGCCATCAGTGTCTATTCCGGGACTAGCGGGTCCGGGGAGCTGTTTTTT. It codes for CAISVYSGTSGSGELFF.

V usage is TRBV10-3 and J usage is TRBJ2-5; perhaps TRBD2 as D (5 bases). Germline V gives CDR1 ENHRY, CDR2 SYGVKD. V was shortened by 4 bases and J by 5 bases, with 14 bases between the two germline ends. There are 14 residues in the CDR3. The CDR3 reads CAISGSPGEETQYF. DNA for the CDR3: TGTGCCATCAGTGGATCCCCTGGGGAGGAGACCCAGTACTTC.

The table lists this clone with a count of one. The V gene is TRBV14, the J gene TRBJ2-1; 13 bases align to TRBD2. Germline CDR1 and CDR2: SGHDN and FVKESK. The junction had 13 bases not matched to a gene; V was cut back by 0 bases and J by 5 bases. The CDR3 covers 20 residues. The CDR3 reads CASSQDALAGGPDFHNEQFF. The CDR3 DNA follows: TGTGCCAGCAGCCAAGATGCACTAGCGGGGGGGCCGGATTTTCACAATGAGCAGTTCTTC.

The J gene is TRBJ2-7, the V gene TRBV18; D might be TRBD2 (6 bases). From germline, CDR1 is KGHSH and CDR2 LQKENI. CDR3 length: 13 residues. V was trimmed by 2 bases and J by 5 bases, leaving 10 bases between them. This CDR3 is CASSPTGGDEQYV. CDR3 nucleotides: TGTGCCAGCTCACCAACCGGCGGGGACGAGCAGTACGTC.

This clone has a handful of counts. V is TRBV4-1 and J is TRBJ2-1; D unresolved. There are 11 residues in the CDR3. Germline V gene sequence: CDR1 MGHRA, CDR2 YSYEKL. V lost 1 base, J lost 9 bases, and 4 bases lay in between. The CDR3 spells CASSQVGEQFF. The CDR3, as DNA: TGCGCCAGCAGCCAAGTCGGTGAGCAGTTCTTC.

This clone was recorded many times. This chain uses TRBV4-2 with TRBJ2-5; the D is unclear. This CDR3 is 12 amino acids long. CDR1 LGHNA and CDR2 YNFKEQ come from the germline V gene. Trimming removed 2 bases from V and 5 bases from J, with 6 bases in between. CDR3 in amino acids: CASSQYSETQYF. Written as DNA, the CDR3 is TGTGCCAGCAGCCAATATAGTGAGACCCAGTACTTC.

The chain couples TRBV14 to TRBJ2-7, with D possibly TRBD1 on 5 matching bases. The CDR3 extends over 13 amino acids. The germline V and J ends were trimmed by 2 bases and 4 bases, with 9 bases remaining between them. The germline gives CDR1 SGHDN, CDR2 FVKESK. For the CDR3, the DNA is TGTGCCAGCAGCCAAAATTCAGGGTACGAGCAGTACTTC. Translated, it gives CASSQNSGYEQYF.

The chain carries TRBV7-8 and TRBJ2-5, with TRBD2 matching over 9 bases. Germline V gives CDR1 SGHVS, CDR2 FQNEAQ. Trimming cost V 6 bases and J 5 bases; bases outside gene matches: 7. The CDR3 runs 14 residues. CDR3 sequence (DNA): TGTGCCAGCAGTCCCGGGACTAGCAGGGAGACCCAGTACTTC. This encodes CASSPGTSRETQYF.

This clone was detected a few times. The chain recombines TRBV11-2 with TRBJ2-5; a possible D gene is TRBD1 (5 bases). The CDR3 length is 13 residues. CDR1 SGHAT and CDR2 FQNNGV come from the germline V gene. V was trimmed by 1 base and J by 2 bases, leaving 5 bases between them. The DNA of the CDR3 is TGTGCCAGCAGCTTAGGACAGCAAGAGACCCAGTACTTC. Residues: CASSLGQQETQYF.

The rearrangement uses TRBV19 and TRBJ1-2; 7 bases are a match to TRBD1. The CDR3 is 14 amino acids. CDR1 and CDR2 from the germline V gene are LNHDA and SQIVND (reference sequence). V gave up 3 bases and J gave up 5 bases; unmatched junction bases: 6. CDR3 in amino acids: CASSIETGEYGYTF. The CDR3 DNA sequence: TGTGCCAGTAGTATTGAAACAGGGGAATATGGCTACACCTTC.

About this clone itself: One end of the junction is discordant with germline, which a read error may explain. This chain uses TRBV3-1 (or the pseudogene TRBV3-2) with TRBJ1-6; a possible D gene is TRBD1 (6 bases). The CDR3 has 17 amino acids. CDR1 LGHDT and CDR2 YNNKEL come from the germline V gene (reference sequence). In DNA form, the CDR3 reads TGTGCCAGCAGTCAAGTCACCGCAGGGGTCGGTAATTCACCCCTCCACTTT. It encodes CASSQVTAGVGNSPLHF.

The V gene is TRBV5-1, the J gene TRBJ2-1; 14 nucleotides match TRBD2. Losses at the gene ends were 4 bases for V and 5 bases for J; bases not matched to a gene: 2. Germline lookup yields CDR1 SGHRS and CDR2 YFSETQ. The CDR3 is 15 amino acids. The CDR3 coding sequence is TGCGCCAGCAGCGGGGGACTAGCGGGGGACAATGAGCAGTTCTTC. Translation: CASSGGLAGDNEQFF.

The chain is built from TRBV10-1 and TRBJ2-3; 8 bases map to TRBD2. Germline trimming cut 0 bases from V and 0 bases from J; bases unmatched to any gene: 11. The CDR3 consists of 19 residues. The germline V gene has CDR1 WNHNN and CDR2 SYGVQD (reference sequence). The CDR3 coding sequence is TGCGCCAGCAGTGAGTCGGGGTCTAGCGGGCCAACTAGCACAGATACGCAGTATTTT. Translated, it gives CASSESGSSGPTSTDTQYF.

There are a few counts of this clone. The rearrangement joins TRBV5-1 to TRBJ1-3; D unresolved. The CDR3 has 13 amino acids. Per the germline V gene, CDR1 is SGHRS and CDR2 is YFSETQ. The germline V and J ends were trimmed by 3 bases and 1 base, with 5 bases remaining between them. The CDR3, as DNA: TGCGCCAGCAGCTCACAATCTGGAAACACCATATATTTT. It translates to CASSSQSGNTIYF.

The chain couples TRBV28 to TRBJ2-1; possible D gene TRBD1, 5 bases. The CDR3 length is 16 residues. Per the germline V gene, CDR1 is MDHEN and CDR2 is SYDVKM. V was shortened by 5 bases and J by 6 bases, with 20 bases between the two germline ends. The CDR3 DNA sequence: TGTGCCAGCAGTCCATGGGGCAGCCCCCGTGCCAATGAGCAGTTCTTC. This codes for CASSPWGSPRANEQFF.

This chain links TRBV19 with TRBJ1-5; D is perhaps TRBD1 (6 bases). Per the germline V gene, CDR1 is LNHDA and CDR2 is SQIVND (reference sequence). Between the trimmed V and J ends, which lost 6 bases and 4 bases, there was a span of 19 bases. The CDR3 covers 16 residues. The CDR3 nucleotides read TGTGCCAGTAGCCCTACCGGGACAAATAGTAATCAGCCCCAGCATTTT. This sequence encodes CASSPTGTNSNQPQHF.

The chain carries TRBV6-4 and TRBJ2-5; D is undetermined. Per the germline V gene, CDR1 is MRHNA and CDR2 is SNTAGT. The CDR3 spans 13 residues. The V end was cut by 5 bases, the J end by 1 base, with 8 bases between. CDR3 loop: CASSKNSQETQYF. The CDR3 bases are TGTGCCAGCAGTAAGAACAGCCAAGAGACCCAGTACTTC.

This chain connects TRBV4-1 to TRBJ2-2, with TRBD1 as a possible D gene (5 bases). CDR1 MGHRA and CDR2 YSYEKL come from the germline V gene. V was shortened by 1 base and J by 3 bases, with 9 bases between the two germline ends. This CDR3 is 15 amino acids long. CDR3 protein: CASSQADSYTGELFF. The CDR3 nucleotides read TGCGCCAGCAGCCAAGCCGACAGCTACACCGGGGAGCTGTTTTTT.